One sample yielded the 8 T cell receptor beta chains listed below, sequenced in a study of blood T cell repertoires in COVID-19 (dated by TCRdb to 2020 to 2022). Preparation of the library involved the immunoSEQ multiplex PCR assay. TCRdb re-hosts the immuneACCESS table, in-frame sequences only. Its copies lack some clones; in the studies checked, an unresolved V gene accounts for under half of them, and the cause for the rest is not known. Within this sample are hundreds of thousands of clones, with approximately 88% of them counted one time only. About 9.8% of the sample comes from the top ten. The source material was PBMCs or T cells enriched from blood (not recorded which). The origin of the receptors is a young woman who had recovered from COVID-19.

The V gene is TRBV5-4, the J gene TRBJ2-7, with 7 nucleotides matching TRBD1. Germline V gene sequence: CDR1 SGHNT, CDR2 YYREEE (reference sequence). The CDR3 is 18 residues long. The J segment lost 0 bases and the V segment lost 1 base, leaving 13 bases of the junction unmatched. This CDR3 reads CASSLKTVKGASSYEQYF. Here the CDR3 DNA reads TGTGCCAGCAGCTTGAAGACGGTGAAGGGGGCGAGCTCCTACGAGCAGTACTTC.

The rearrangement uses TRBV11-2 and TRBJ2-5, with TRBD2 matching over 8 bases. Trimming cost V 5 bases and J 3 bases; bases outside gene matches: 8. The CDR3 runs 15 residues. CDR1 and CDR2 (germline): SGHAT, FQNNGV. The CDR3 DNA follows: TGTGCCAGCAGCACGCCAACTAGCGGAAAAGAGACCCAGTACTTC. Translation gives CASSTPTSGKETQYF.

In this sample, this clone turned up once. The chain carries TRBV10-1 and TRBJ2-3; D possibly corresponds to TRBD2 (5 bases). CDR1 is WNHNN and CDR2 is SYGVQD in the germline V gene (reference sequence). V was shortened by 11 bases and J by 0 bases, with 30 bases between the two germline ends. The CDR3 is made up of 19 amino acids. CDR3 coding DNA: TGCGCCGATGGTTACACGTGGGAGACTCCCCGATCTAGCACAGATACGCAGTATTTT. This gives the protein CADGYTWETPRSSTDTQYF.

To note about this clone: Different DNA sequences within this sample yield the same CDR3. Here the CDR3 DNA reads TGTGCCAGTAGTATCGCGGTGAACACTGAAGCTTTCTTT. This gives the protein CASSIAVNTEAFF. The chain employs TRBV19 and TRBJ1-1; D gene ambiguous. This CDR3 contains 13 residues. The germline V gene has CDR1 LNHDA and CDR2 SQIVND (reference sequence). Trimming left V 3 bases short and J 0 bases short, with 5 bases between.

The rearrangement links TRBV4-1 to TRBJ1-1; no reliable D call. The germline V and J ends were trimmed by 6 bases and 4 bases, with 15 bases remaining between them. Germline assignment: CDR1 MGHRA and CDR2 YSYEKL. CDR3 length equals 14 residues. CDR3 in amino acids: CASRETRSATEAFF. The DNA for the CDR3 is TGCGCCAGCAGAGAAACGCGGAGCGCCACTGAAGCTTTCTTT.

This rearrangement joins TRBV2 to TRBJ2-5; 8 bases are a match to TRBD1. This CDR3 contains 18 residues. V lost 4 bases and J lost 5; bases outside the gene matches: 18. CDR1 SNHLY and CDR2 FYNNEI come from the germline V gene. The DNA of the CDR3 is TGTGCCAGCAGTGTGAGGCCTAGGGTCCAGGGGGCTTGGGAGACCCAGTACTTC. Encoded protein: CASSVRPRVQGAWETQYF.

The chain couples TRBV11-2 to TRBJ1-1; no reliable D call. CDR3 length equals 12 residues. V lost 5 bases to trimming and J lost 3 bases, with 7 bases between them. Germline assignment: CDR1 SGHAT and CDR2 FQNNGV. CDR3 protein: CASSLPHTEAFF. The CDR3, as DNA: TGTGCCAGCAGCCTACCCCACACTGAAGCTTTCTTT.

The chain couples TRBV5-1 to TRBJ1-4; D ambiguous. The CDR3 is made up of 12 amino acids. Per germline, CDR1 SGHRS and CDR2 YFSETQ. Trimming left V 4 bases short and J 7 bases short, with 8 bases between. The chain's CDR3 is CASSPLGEKLFF. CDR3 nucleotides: TGCGCCAGCAGCCCCCTCGGTGAAAAACTGTTTTTT. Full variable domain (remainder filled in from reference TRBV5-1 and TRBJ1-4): KAGVTQTPRYLIKTRGQQVTLSCSPISGHRSVSWYQQTPGQGLQFLFEYFSETQRNKGNFPGRFSGRQFSNSRSEMNVSTLELGDSALYLCASSPLGEKLFFGSGTQLSVL.